The sequence of this T cell receptor beta chain was determined in a study of tumor and adjacent non-tumor tissue in lung cancer (dated by TCRdb to 2016 to 2019). Notes on the research overall: By cancer type, the cohort comprised 11 to 12 adenocarcinoma patients, a couple of squamous cell carcinoma patients and 1 small cell lung cancer patient. About 30 paired specimens, one tumor and one normal lung sample per patient, were profiled by TCRbeta CDR3 sequencing. Ages among the approximately 15 patients ranged from about 31 to 85 years, there were around 10 men and 5 women, and disease was at TNM stage I to III. Using bulk TCRbeta repertoires from approximately 15 lung cancer patients, the study set lung tumor tissue side by side with matched distant non-tumor lung tissue. Sequencing produced 125,075,908 productive TCRbeta reads in total, an average of about 4.17 million reads per sample. On the study overall, not on this receptor specifically: Only approximately 16 patients were included in the cohort, and the need for larger samples and more detailed clinical data was noted by the authors. Significantly higher TCR diversity (inverse Simpson) was observed in tumor tissue than in normal lung tissue (approximately 440 vs 150, P = 0.0075, Mann-Whitney U test). Because peripheral blood was not sequenced, the blood TCRbeta repertoires of the lung cancer patients in the study went unexamined. A significantly larger cumulative share of the repertoire was made up by the top 100 clones in normal lung than in tumor tissue. Significantly higher TCR diversity was found in younger patients, and higher tumor TCR diversity was associated with shorter overall and disease-free survival. Neither the sequencing platform nor unique molecular identifiers are mentioned in the methods.

Notes on this clonotype: Its antigen remains unidentified. At one of its ends the junction is not consistent with the germline gene, which may arise from a read error.

Library preparation employed multiplex PCR. The sequencer listed for this sample is Illumina HiSeq 2500. TCRbeta libraries were constructed through three rounds of nested PCR with primers (Table S4) according to protocols modified from ARM-PCR. PCR products of 200-500 bp were gel-excised and purified with the QIAquick gel extraction kit before sequencing. The original pipeline was this. Trimmomatic was used to clean the reads, FLASH merged the cleaned reads into complete CDR3 sequences, and MiTCR assigned the sequences to V(D)J germline segments. Clonal diversity was computed as the inverse Simpson's index with VDJtools. A read counted as productive if the sequence was in-frame and lacked a premature stop codon. TCRdb trimmed public reads at Q25 via fastp, called clones via MiXCR and kept in-frame beta chains. Each entry is one CDR3 protein sequence, shown with its most common DNA and genes. The V and J calls and clone size come from TCRdb's table, not from the authors' own analysis. The sample data list more than 60,000 distinct CDR3 sequences, and roughly three quarters of these were observed just once. 45% of the sample comes from the top ten.

CDR1 SGHRS and CDR2 YFSETQ were looked up in the germline V gene. There are 16 amino acids in the CDR3, from cysteine to phenylalanine inclusive. Left in the record is the CDR3 DNA by itself, 48 bases read in frame from the first base. RNA was isolated from bulk unsorted tissue, and RNA quality was assessed with a NanoDrop ND-1000 and an Agilent 2100. The normal lung samples consisted of distant non-tumor tissue collected more than 3 cm from the tumor edge. The donors were newly diagnosed lung cancer patients admitted for thoracic surgery in China from August to November 2014 who had not received prior chemotherapy. The study excluded patients who had received radiotherapy or chemotherapy before or who had another cancer at the same time. Surgical tissue pieces of 1-2 cm3 were preserved in RNAlater solution and stored at -80 °C until use.

Sequenced input: distant non-tumor lung tissue. The rearrangement combines TRBV5-1 with TRBJ2-2; 6 matching bases give a weak D call of TRBD1. The source is a man aged 60-69 years with non-small cell lung cancer. Read as DNA, the sequence is TGCGCCAGCAGCTTACTGGGGGCTTCGAACACCGGGGAGATGTTTTTT. This codes for CASSLLGASNTGEMFF.